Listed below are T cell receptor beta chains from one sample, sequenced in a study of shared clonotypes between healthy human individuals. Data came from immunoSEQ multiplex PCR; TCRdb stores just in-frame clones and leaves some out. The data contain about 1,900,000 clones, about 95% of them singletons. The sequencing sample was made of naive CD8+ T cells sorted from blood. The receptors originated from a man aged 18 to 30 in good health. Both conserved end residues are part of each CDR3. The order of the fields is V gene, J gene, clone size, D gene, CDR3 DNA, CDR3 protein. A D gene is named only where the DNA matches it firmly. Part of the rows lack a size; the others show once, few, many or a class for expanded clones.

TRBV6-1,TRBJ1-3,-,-,TGTGCCAGCAGTGCCCTAAGGTGGGACAACTCTGGAAACACCATATATTTT,CASSALRWDNSGNTIYF
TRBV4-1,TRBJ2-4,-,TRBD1,TGCGCCAGCAGCCAATTCACAGGGGGAGTAGCCAAAAACATTCAGTACTTC,CASSQFTGGVAKNIQYF
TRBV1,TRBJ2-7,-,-,TGCACCAGCAGCCAGTCCCGGGACCCCCTCTACGAGCAGTACTTC,CTSSQSRDPLYEQYF
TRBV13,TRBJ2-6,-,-,TGTGCCAGCAGCACCAGAACTGGGGCCAACGTCCTGACTTTC,CASSTRTGANVLTF
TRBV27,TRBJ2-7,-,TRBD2,TGTGCCAGCAGTAGACTAGCCCACAGCTACGAGCAGTACTTC,CASSRLAHSYEQYF
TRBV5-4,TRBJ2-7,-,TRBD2,TGTGCCAGCAAGGAGCGGGGTTCGCACGAGCAGTACTTC,CASKERGSHEQYF
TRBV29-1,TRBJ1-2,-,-,TGCAGCGTTACGGGTGGGGACTCCCATGGCTACACCTTC,CSVTGGDSHGYTF
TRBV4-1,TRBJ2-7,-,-,TGCGCCAGCAGCCAAGAACAGTTCTCCTACGAGCAGTACTTC,CASSQEQFSYEQYF
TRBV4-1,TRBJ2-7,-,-,TGCGCCAGCAGCCAGGGGACGTCACTATACGAGCAGTACTTC,CASSQGTSLYEQYF
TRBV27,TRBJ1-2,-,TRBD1,TGTGCCAGCAGTGTTACAGGGGGCACGGGCTATGGCTACACCTTC,CASSVTGGTGYGYTF
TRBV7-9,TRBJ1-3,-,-,TGTGCCAGCAGCTTAGTCTCTGGAAACACCATATATTTT,CASSLVSGNTIYF
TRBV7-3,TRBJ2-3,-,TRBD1,TGTGCCAGCAGCTTAGGGACAGGGAGCACAGATACGCAGTATTTT,CASSLGTGSTDTQYF
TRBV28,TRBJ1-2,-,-,TGTGCCAGCAGTTTATGGCGACAGTGGTATAATGGCTACACCTTC,CASSLWRQWYNGYTF
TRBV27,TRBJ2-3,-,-,TGTGCCAGCAGCACGCTAGGAAGCACAGATACGCAGTATTTT,CASSTLGSTDTQYF
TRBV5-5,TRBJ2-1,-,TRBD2,TGTGCCAGCAGCTCAGGCGGCGGGAGCTCCTACAATGAGCAGTTCTTC,CASSSGGGSSYNEQFF
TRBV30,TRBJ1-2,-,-,TGTGCCTTGAAAACAGGTGGTGGCTACACCTTC,CALKTGGGYTF
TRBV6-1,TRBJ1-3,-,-,TGTGCCAGCACCTACGACAGGAGCTCTGGAAACACCATATATTTT,CASTYDRSSGNTIYF
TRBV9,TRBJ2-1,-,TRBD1,TGTGCCAGCAGCGCCTCAACGGGACAGGGAGATGAGCAGTTCTTC,CASSASTGQGDEQFF
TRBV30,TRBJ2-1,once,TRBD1,TGTGCCCAAACACATGGGGACAGGGGGACCAATGAGCAGTTCTTC,CAQTHGDRGTNEQFF
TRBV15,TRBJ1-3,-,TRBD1,TGTGCCACCAGCAGCGTCCTAGGGACAGGGGACTCTGGAAACACCATATATTTT,CATSSVLGTGDSGNTIYF
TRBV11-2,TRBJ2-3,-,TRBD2,TGTGCCAGCAGCATGGGACTAGCGGGAGGAGTGGATACGCAGTATTTT,CASSMGLAGGVDTQYF
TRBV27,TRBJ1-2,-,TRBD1,TGTGCCAGCAGCCGAAGGACAGGCCCAGGCTACACCTTC,CASSRRTGPGYTF
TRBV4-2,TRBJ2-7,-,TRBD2,TGTGCCAGCAGCCAAGATGGGGGGGAAGGAGGATACGAGCAGTACTTC,CASSQDGGEGGYEQYF
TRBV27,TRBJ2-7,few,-,TGTGCCAGCAGTTTGGGCGGTTCCTACGAGCAGTACTTC,CASSLGGSYEQYF
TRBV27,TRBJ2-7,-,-,TGTGCCAGCAGTTCAGGAGGGCGATACGAGCAGTACTTC,CASSSGGRYEQYF
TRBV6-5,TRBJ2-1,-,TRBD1,TGTGCCAGCAGTTCCTGGACAGGGATAGGGTACAATGAGCAGTTCTTC,CASSSWTGIGYNEQFF
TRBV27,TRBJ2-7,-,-,TGTGCCAGCAGTCCATCGACAGGCCGTTTAACCTACGAGCAGTACTTC,CASSPSTGRLTYEQYF
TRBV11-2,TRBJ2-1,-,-,TGTGCCAGCAGCTTTAATAGTTACAATGAGCAGTTCTTC,CASSFNSYNEQFF
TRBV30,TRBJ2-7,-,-,TGTGCCTGGAACCTGCGGGATTGGAACGAGCAGTACTTC,CAWNLRDWNEQYF
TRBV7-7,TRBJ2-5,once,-,TGTGCTAGCAGCTTAGCGCGGAGGGGCTCAGAGACCCAGTACTTC,CASSLARRGSETQYF
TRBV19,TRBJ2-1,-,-,TGTGCCAGTATGCGCGGGAACAATGAGCAGTTCTTC,CASMRGNNEQFF